This entry concerns a single T cell receptor beta chain. The sample originates from a study of T cell clones after liver transplantation. Measured with immunoSEQ multiplex PCR; TCRdb has only the in-frame clones, and not every one. The sample records roughly 100,000 clones, approximately 78% being singletons. This sequence originates from a human donor who received a liver transplant. The specimen comprised CD4+ T cells from blood, sampled before liver transplant.

The CDR3 DNA reads as TGCGCCAGCAGCTTGCTAGGCCCCGGGGCCAACGTCCTGACTTTC. This translates into CASSLLGPGANVLTF. This chain connects TRBV5-1 to TRBJ2-6, with no clear D. The CDR3 totals 15 residues. V was clipped by 1 base and J by 4 bases, with 9 bases between them. Germline CDR1 and CDR2: SGHRS and YFSETQ.